Below, 3 T cell receptor beta chains from the same sample are listed, as sequenced in a study of cytomegalovirus exposure and HLA in healthy donors. The PCR made use of 60 Vbeta and 13 Jbeta primers. Data came from immunoSEQ multiplex PCR; TCRdb stores just in-frame clones and leaves some out. The data contain more than 85,000 clones, around 73% of them singletons. The specimen was PBMCs. The origin of the receptors is a man aged 25 to 45 in good health and CMV-seronegative.

This clone has a handful of counts. The chain has TRBV6-5 and TRBJ1-1; no definite D call. The CDR3 consists of 11 residues. Trimming stripped 5 bases from V and 8 bases from J, with 9 bases between. Germline V gene sequence: CDR1 MNHEY, CDR2 SVGAGI. CDR3 loop: CASSRGPEAFF. CDR3 coding DNA: TGTGCCAGCAGTCGTGGCCCCGAAGCTTTCTTT.

This rearrangement joins TRBV7-2 to TRBJ1-4; 9 bases are a match to TRBD1. The CDR3 runs 15 residues. Losses at the gene ends were 3 bases for V and 4 bases for J; bases not matched to a gene: 3. Germline V lookup: CDR1 SGHTA, CDR2 FQGNSA. The CDR3 loop reads CASSFSGQGNEKLFF. The CDR3 DNA follows: TGTGCCAGCAGCTTCTCGGGACAGGGTAATGAAAAACTGTTTTTT. Supplemented by reference TRBV7-2 and TRBJ1-4, the full variable domain reads GAGVSQSPSNKVTEKGKDVELRCDPISGHTALYWYRQSLGQGLEFLIYFQGNSAPDKSGLPSDRFSAERTGGSVSTLTIQRTQQEDSAVYLCASSFSGQGNEKLFFGSGTQLSVL.

This clone was detected only a few times. The chain links TRBV5-4 to TRBJ1-3; the D is unclear. The CDR3 sequence is 15 residues long. CDR1 and CDR2 (germline): SGHNT, YYREEE (reference sequence). Trimming removed 1 base from V and 0 bases from J, with 8 bases in between. This CDR3 reads CASSLKKLSGNTIYF. The DNA for the CDR3 is TGTGCCAGCAGCTTGAAGAAGCTCTCTGGAAACACCATATATTTT.